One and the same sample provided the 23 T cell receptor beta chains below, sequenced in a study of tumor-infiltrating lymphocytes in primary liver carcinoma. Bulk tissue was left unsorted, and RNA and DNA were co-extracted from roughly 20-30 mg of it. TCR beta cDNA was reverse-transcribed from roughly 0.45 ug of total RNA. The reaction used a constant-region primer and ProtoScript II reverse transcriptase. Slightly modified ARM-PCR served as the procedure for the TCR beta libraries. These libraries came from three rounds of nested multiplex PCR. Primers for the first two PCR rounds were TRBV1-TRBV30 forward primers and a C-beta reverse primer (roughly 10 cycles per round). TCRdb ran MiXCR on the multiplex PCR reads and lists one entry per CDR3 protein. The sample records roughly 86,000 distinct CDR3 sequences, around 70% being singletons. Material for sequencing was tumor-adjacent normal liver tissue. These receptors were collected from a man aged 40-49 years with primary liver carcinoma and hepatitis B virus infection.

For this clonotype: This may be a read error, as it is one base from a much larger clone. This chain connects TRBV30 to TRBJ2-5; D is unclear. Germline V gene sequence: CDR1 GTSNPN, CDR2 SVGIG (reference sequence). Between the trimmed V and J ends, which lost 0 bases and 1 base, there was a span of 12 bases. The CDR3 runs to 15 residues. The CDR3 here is CAWSVHWHVQETQYF. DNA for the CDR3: TGTGCCTGGAGTGTACATTGGCATGTCCAAGAGACCCAGTACTTC.

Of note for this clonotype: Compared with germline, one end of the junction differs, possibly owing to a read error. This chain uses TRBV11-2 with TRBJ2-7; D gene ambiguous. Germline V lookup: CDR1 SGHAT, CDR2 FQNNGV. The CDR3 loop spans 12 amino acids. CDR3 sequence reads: CASNLDRKSQYF. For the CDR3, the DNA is TGTGCCAGCAACTTAGATCGAAAGAGTCAGTACTTC.

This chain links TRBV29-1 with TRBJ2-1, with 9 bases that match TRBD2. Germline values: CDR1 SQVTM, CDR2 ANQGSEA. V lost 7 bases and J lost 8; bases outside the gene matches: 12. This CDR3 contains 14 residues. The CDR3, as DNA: TGCAGCGGGCGCTGGACTAGCGATCGGTATGAGCAGTTCTTC. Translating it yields CSGRWTSDRYEQFF.

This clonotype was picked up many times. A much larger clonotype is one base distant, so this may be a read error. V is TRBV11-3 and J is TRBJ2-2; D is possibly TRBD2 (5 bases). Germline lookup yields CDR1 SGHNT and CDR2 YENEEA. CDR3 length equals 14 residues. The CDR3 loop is CASRLESNTGELVF. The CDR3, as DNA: TGTGCCAGCAGGTTAGAATCGAACACCGGGGAGCTGGTTTTT.

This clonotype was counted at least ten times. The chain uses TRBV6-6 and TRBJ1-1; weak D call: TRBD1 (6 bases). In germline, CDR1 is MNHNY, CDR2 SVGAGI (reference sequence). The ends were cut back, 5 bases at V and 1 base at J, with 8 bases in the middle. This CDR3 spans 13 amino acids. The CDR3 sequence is CASSEGGNTEAFF. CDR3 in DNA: TGTGCCAGCAGTGAGGGGGGGAACACTGAAGCTTTCTTT.

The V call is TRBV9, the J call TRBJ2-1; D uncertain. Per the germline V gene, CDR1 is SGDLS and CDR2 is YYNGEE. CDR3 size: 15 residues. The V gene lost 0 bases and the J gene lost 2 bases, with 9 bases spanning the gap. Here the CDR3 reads CASSVGVSTYNEQFF. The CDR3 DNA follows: TGTGCCAGCAGCGTAGGGGTATCCACCTACAATGAGCAGTTCTTC.

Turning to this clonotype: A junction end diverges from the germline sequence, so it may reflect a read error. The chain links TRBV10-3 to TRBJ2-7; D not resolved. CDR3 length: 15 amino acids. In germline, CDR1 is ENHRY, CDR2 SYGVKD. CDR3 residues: CAFSDVRTAPYEQYF. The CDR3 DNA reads TGTGCCTTCAGTGATGTCCGGACGGCCCCCTACGAACAGTACTTC.

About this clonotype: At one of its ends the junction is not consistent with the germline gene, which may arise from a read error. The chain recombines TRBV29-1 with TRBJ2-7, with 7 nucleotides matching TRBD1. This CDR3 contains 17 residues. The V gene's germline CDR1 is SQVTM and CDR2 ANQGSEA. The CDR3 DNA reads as TGCAGCGTTGAAGGCCTTGTCAGAAGGGGGCATACCTACGAGCGGTACTTC. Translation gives CSVEGLVRRGHTYERYF.

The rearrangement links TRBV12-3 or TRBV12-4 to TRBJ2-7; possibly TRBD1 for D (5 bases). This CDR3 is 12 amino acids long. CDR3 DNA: TGTCTCAGCAGTCTAGGGGAATACGAGCAGTACTTC. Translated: CLSSLGEYEQYF.

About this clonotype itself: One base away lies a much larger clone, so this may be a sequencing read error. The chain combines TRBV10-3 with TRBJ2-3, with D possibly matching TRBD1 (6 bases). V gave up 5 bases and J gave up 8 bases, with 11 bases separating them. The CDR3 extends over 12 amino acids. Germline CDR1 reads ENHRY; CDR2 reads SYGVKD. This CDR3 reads CAISKGEGTQYF. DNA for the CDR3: TGTGCCATCAGTAAGGGGGAAGGTACGCAGTATTTT.

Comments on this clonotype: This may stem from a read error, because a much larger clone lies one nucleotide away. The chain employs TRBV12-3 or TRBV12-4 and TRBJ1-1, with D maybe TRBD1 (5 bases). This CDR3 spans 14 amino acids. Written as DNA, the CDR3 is TGTGCCAGGAGTTCAATCGCCCAGGGAAATGAAGCTTTCTTT. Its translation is CARSSIAQGNEAFF.

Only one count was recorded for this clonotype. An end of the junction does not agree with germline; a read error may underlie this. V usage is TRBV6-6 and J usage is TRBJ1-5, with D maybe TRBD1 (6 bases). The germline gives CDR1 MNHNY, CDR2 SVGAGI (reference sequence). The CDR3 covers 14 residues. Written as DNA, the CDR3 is TGTGCCAGTAGTGGGGGCGGTAGCAATCGGCCCCAGCATTTT. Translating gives CASSGGGSNRPQHF.

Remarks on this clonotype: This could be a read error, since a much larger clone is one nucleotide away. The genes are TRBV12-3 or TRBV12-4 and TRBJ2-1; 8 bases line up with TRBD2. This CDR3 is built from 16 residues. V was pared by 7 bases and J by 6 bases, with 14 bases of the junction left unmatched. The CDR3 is CASTQEAGAGSNEQFF. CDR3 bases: TGTGCCAGCACCCAAGAAGCGGGGGCGGGGAGCAATGAGCAGTTCTTC.

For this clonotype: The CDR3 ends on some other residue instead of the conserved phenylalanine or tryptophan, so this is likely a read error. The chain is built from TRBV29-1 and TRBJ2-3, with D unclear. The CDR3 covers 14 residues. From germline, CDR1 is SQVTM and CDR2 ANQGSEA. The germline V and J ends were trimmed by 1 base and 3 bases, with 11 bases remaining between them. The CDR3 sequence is CSVEAGRTTDTQYV. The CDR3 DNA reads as TGCAGCGTTGAAGCCGGACGGACGACAGATACGCAGTATGTT.

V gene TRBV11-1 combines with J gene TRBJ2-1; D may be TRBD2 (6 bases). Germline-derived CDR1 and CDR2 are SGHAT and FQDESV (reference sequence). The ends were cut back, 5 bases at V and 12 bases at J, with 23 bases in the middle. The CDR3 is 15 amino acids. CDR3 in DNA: TGTGCCAGCAGCATTGAGGGACGACGCGGGGACGGGCAGTTCTTC. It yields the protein CASSIEGRRGDGQFF.

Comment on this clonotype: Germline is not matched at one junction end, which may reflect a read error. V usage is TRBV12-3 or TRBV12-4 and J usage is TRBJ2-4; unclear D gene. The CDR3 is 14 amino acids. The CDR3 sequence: CTSTRAQSKNIQYF. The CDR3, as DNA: TGTACCAGCACCCGGGCCCAATCCAAAAACATTCAGTACTTC.

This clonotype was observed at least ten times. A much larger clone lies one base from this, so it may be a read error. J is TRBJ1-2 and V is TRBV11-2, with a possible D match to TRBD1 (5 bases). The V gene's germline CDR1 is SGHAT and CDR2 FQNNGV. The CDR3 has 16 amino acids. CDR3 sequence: CASGRTYSDGGLGYIF. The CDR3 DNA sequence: TGTGCCAGCGGCAGAACCTACAGCGACGGGGGACTAGGCTACATCTTC.

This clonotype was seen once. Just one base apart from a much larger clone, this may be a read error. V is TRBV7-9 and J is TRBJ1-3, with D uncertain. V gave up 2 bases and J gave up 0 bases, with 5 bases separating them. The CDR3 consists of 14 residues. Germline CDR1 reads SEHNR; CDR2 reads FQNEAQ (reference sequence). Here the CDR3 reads CASSLSCSGNTIYF. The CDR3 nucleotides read TGTGCCAGCAGCTTATCTTGCTCTGGAAACACCATATATTTT.

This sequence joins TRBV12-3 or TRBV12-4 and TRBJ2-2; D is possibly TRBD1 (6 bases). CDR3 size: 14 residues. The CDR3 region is CTGSPGQNTGELFF. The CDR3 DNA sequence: TGTACCGGCAGCCCGGGACAGAACACCGGGGAGCTGTTTTTT.

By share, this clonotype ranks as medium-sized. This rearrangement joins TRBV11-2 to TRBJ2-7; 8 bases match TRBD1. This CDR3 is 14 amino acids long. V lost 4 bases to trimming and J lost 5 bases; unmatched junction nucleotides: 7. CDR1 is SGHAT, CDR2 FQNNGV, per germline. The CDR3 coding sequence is TGTGCCAGCAGCTCAGGACAGGGCGGCCACGAGCAGTACTTC. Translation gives CASSSGQGGHEQYF.

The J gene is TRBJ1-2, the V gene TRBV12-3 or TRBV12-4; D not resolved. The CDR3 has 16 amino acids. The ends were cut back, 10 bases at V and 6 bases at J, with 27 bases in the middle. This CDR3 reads CATSLPYNRGEDGYTF. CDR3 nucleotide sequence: TGTGCCACCAGCTTACCCTACAACAGAGGCGAGGATGGCTACACCTTC.

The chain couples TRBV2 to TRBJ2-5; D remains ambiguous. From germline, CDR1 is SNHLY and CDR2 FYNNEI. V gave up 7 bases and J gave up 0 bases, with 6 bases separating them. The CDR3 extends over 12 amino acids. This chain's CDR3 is CASKTHQETQYF. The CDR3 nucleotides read TGTGCCAGCAAGACGCACCAAGAGACCCAGTACTTC.

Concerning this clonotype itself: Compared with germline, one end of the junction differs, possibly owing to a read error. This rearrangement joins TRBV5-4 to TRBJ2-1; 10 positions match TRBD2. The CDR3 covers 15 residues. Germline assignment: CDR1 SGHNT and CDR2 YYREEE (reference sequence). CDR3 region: CASSSLQREGDEHFF. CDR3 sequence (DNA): TGTGCCAGCAGCTCCCTCCAGCGGGAGGGCGATGAGCACTTCTTC.